The clone carrying this T cell receptor (beta chain) appeared a single time. Its antigen is still unknown. One entry per CDR3 protein results from TCRdb running MiXCR on the 5' RACE reads. The sample has some 89,000 distinct CDR3 sequences; approximately 4.6% are singletons. The CDR3 sequence is 12 residues long. Germline CDR1 is MNHNY and CDR2 is SVGAGI (reference sequence). Trimming took off 10 bases at V and 4 bases at J, with 10 bases between the two ends. Noted time point: longitudinal time-point 3. This specimen belongs to a study of neurological immune-mediated disorders. Regarding the study as a whole: CDR3 amino acid sequences found in expanded clones were never shared across subjects, suggesting private repertoires in all groups.

The rearrangement links TRBV6-6 to TRBJ2-2; no clear D gene. This clonotype originated in a woman aged 55 to 70 with multiple sclerosis. Material: PBMCs. The DNA of the CDR3 is TGTGCCATCGAGTATCCCACCGGGGAGCTGTTTTTT. It encodes CAIEYPTGELFF.